The rows below give T cell receptor beta chains drawn from one sample of a study of cytomegalovirus exposure and HLA in healthy donors. Generated by immunoSEQ multiplex PCR, the TCRdb table keeps only in-frame clones and is missing some. The sample contains 120,000 to 150,000 clones, 82% of which appear only once. The sequencing input was PBMCs. These receptors were obtained from a male donor in good health and CMV-seronegative. CDR3s include the opening cysteine and the closing phenylalanine or tryptophan. Fields, in order: clone size, D gene, J gene, V gene, CDR3 DNA, CDR3 protein. D genes are given only for firm matches. Size is omitted from some rows. Given values are once, few, many or a class for expanded clones.

clone size: few; D gene: TRBD2; J gene: TRBJ2-7; V gene: TRBV10-3; CDR3 DNA: TGTGCCATCACCGAGGGACTAGCGGGAGGAAACGAGCAGTACTTC; CDR3 protein: CAITEGLAGGNEQYF
clone size: NA; D gene: TRBD2; J gene: TRBJ2-1; V gene: TRBV4-3; CDR3 DNA: TGCGCCAGCAGCCAGGGTACTAGCGGGTACTCCTACAATGAGCAGTTCTTC; CDR3 protein: CASSQGTSGYSYNEQFF
clone size: NA; D gene: NA; J gene: TRBJ1-1; V gene: TRBV5-1; CDR3 DNA: TGCGCCAGCAGCTTGTTTCTACAGGCTGAAGCTTTCTTT; CDR3 protein: CASSLFLQAEAFF
clone size: NA; D gene: NA; J gene: TRBJ1-1; V gene: TRBV7-8; CDR3 DNA: TGTGCCAGCAGCTTAGTCCTCACCAGGGGGAACACTGAAGCTTTCTTT; CDR3 protein: CASSLVLTRGNTEAFF
clone size: few; D gene: TRBD1; J gene: TRBJ1-4; V gene: TRBV7-9; CDR3 DNA: TGTGCCAGCAGCCATGGGACAGATGAAAAACTGTTTTTT; CDR3 protein: CASSHGTDEKLFF
clone size: NA; D gene: NA; J gene: TRBJ2-3; V gene: TRBV25-1; CDR3 DNA: TGTGCCAGCAGTGAAACAGGTCGCACAGATACGCAGTATTTT; CDR3 protein: CASSETGRTDTQYF
clone size: NA; D gene: NA; J gene: TRBJ2-2; V gene: TRBV29-1; CDR3 DNA: TGCAGCGTTCTTACAGGTACCGGGGAGCTGTTTTTT; CDR3 protein: CSVLTGTGELFF
clone size: NA; D gene: NA; J gene: TRBJ2-7; V gene: TRBV2; CDR3 DNA: TGTGCCAGCGGGGGGGGCGCCGGCTCCTACGAGCAGTACTTC; CDR3 protein: CASGGGAGSYEQYF
clone size: NA; D gene: TRBD1; J gene: TRBJ2-7; V gene: TRBV2; CDR3 DNA: TGTGCCAGCAGTCCTCCGGGACAGGGGAAAATCTACGAGCAGTACTTC; CDR3 protein: CASSPPGQGKIYEQYF
clone size: NA; D gene: TRBD1; J gene: TRBJ2-1; V gene: TRBV5-6; CDR3 DNA: TGTGCCAGCAGCTTCGGACAGGGGGGCGATGAGCAGTTCTTC; CDR3 protein: CASSFGQGGDEQFF
clone size: NA; D gene: NA; J gene: TRBJ1-1; V gene: TRBV11-2; CDR3 DNA: TGTGCCAGCAGCCTGATACAGGGCATAGAAGCTTTCTTT; CDR3 protein: CASSLIQGIEAFF
clone size: NA; D gene: NA; J gene: TRBJ2-7; V gene: TRBV11-3; CDR3 DNA: TGTGCCAGCAGCTTACAGGGGCGACCCTACGAGCAGTACTTC; CDR3 protein: CASSLQGRPYEQYF
clone size: NA; D gene: NA; J gene: TRBJ2-4; V gene: TRBV27; CDR3 DNA: TGTGCCAGCATGGGCTACGGATTAGCCAAAAACATTCAGTACTTC; CDR3 protein: CASMGYGLAKNIQYF
clone size: once; D gene: NA; J gene: TRBJ1-5; V gene: TRBV19; CDR3 DNA: TGTGCCAGTAGTATAGGACAGTCAGACTATCAGCCCCAGCATTTT; CDR3 protein: CASSIGQSDYQPQHF
clone size: NA; D gene: TRBD1; J gene: TRBJ2-7; V gene: TRBV4-3; CDR3 DNA: TGCGCCAGCAGCCAAGTTCGGGACAGGGTTTCCGAGCAGTACTTC; CDR3 protein: CASSQVRDRVSEQYF
clone size: NA; D gene: NA; J gene: TRBJ2-7; V gene: TRBV19; CDR3 DNA: TGTGCCAGTAGTATAGGGTTTGGCTGGTACGAGCAGTACTTC; CDR3 protein: CASSIGFGWYEQYF
clone size: NA; D gene: NA; J gene: TRBJ2-7; V gene: TRBV10-2; CDR3 DNA: TGCGCCAGCAGTGAGATAGGGGTTAAGGGCGTCTACGAGCAGTACTTC; CDR3 protein: CASSEIGVKGVYEQYF
clone size: NA; D gene: TRBD1; J gene: TRBJ2-5; V gene: TRBV11-2; CDR3 DNA: TGTGCCAGCAGCTACGACAGGGAAGAGACCCAGTACTTC; CDR3 protein: CASSYDREETQYF